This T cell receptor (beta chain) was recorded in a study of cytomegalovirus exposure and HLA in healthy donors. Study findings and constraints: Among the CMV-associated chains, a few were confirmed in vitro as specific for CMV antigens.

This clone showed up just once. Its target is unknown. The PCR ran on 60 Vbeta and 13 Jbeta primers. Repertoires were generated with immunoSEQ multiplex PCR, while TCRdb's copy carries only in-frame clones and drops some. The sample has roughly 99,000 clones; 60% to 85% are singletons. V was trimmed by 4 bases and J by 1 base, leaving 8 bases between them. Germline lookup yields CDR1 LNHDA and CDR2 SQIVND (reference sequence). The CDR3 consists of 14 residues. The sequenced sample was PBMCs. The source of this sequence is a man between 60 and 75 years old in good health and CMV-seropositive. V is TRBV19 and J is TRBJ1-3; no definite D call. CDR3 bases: TGTGCCAGTAGTAGGCCGGGGTCTGGAAACACCATATATTTT. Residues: CASSRPGSGNTIYF.